The T cell receptor beta chain under discussion was sequenced for a study of blood T cell repertoires in COVID-19 (dated by TCRdb to between 2020 and 2021). About the full investigation: Collaborator samples came from the United States, Italy and Spain and covered acute and convalescent phases of COVID-19. The dataset comprised deeply sampled blood TCRbeta repertoires from subjects exposed to, actively infected with, or recovered from COVID-19. Samples came from the ongoing ImmuneRACE study (first 160 participants) plus 1,254 subjects from 6 global collaborators. The prospective study material was composed of cDNA or gDNA derived from T cells, B-cell-depleted T cells, or PBMCs. Nearly every sample came with metadata listing a de-identified subject ID, COVID-19 status, age in years and sex. The repertoires were released in a freely available public database meant as a resource for research on the immune response to SARS-CoV-2. Where available, HLA class I and class II types were taken from metadata supplied by the sample provider and were not determined by assay-based typing.

Samples from volunteer blood donors who had recovered from COVID-19 were contributed by a second Seattle source. The collaborating institutions used their own protocols to collect whole blood in K2EDTA tubes. For TCRbeta analysis, collaborators shipped samples in one of three forms: frozen whole blood, isolated PBMCs, or DNA extracted from either of those sample types. Overall study results and their limits: The quantity of clinical and demographic metadata differed by source and by participant and was supplied without curation.

Points on this clone: There is no known antigen for this receptor. Within one base of it there is no much larger clone, and no base qualities were kept.

TCRbeta CDR3 regions were amplified from genomic DNA by means of the immunoSEQ Assay, a bias-controlled multiplex PCR. The published analysis was carried out like this. The number of nucleated cells in each sample was estimated by amplification of reference gene primers within the assay. To quantify the absolute abundance of each unique TCRbeta CDR3 rearrangement, sequence reads were collapsed and filtered. For each sample, productive Simpson clonality was calculated as the square root of Simpson's diversity index over productive rearrangements. TCRdb re-hosts the immuneACCESS table, in-frame sequences only. Its copies lack some clones; in the studies checked, an unresolved V gene accounts for under half of them, and the cause for the rest is not known. The V and J calls and clone size are taken from that table; D and trimming were inferred from the DNA. This sample has about 240,000 clones in its table, and around 86% of those were observed once. The ten largest clones take up about 3.1% of the sample.

From a lookup of the germline V gene (reference sequence), CDR1 and CDR2 are LNHNV and YYDKDF. The CDR3 holds 15 amino acids from the cysteine to the phenylalanine. Only CDR3 DNA remains: 45 bases, in frame from the first base. V sheds 0 bases and J sheds 6 bases, leaving 12 bases between their ends. This TCR came from a woman in her 30s who had recovered from COVID-19. Rearrangement joined TRBV15 to TRBJ1-5; possibly the D gene is TRBD1, per 6 matching bases. The sequenced sample consisted of peripheral blood. The nucleotide sequence reads as follows: TGTGCCACCAGCAGAGATTCTAGGGGGTTTCAGCCCCAGCATTTT. It translates as CATSRDSRGFQPQHF. Joined to the reference TRBV15 and TRBJ1-5 proteins, this CDR3 gives the full variable domain: DAMVIQNPRYQVTQFGKPVTLSCSQTLNHNVMYWYQQKSSQAPKLLFHYYDKDFNNEADTPDNFQSRRPNTSFCFLDIRSPGLGDTAMYLCATSRDSRGFQPQHFGDGTRLSIL.